Listed here is a single T cell receptor beta chain. The antigen remains unidentified. The data were taken from a study of cytomegalovirus exposure and HLA in healthy donors. Regarding the study as a whole: Altogether, some 170 TCR beta chains were recorded as cytomegalovirus-associated. According to a later analysis, TCR clusters from the first cohort tended to co-occur in the 100 to 150 validation repertoires.

The V gene end was trimmed by 3 bases and the J gene end by 6 bases; junction bases not matched to a gene: 5. The CDR3 contains 16 residues. CDR1 KGHSH and CDR2 LQKENI come from the germline V gene. The table came from immunoSEQ multiplex PCR; TCRdb's copy has only in-frame clones and leaves some out. The data hold about 280,000 clones, with approximately 90% observed a single time. Material for sequencing was PBMCs. V and J are TRBV18 and TRBJ2-2; 12 bases fit TRBD2. This receptor was identified in a woman under 30 in good health and CMV-seronegative. The chain's CDR3 is CASSPSGTSGSGELFF. The CDR3 bases are TGTGCCAGCTCACCTTCCGGGACTAGCGGGTCCGGGGAGCTGTTTTTT. Using reference TRBV18 and TRBJ2-2 for the parts outside the CDR3, the full variable domain is NAGVMQNPRHLVRRRGQEARLRCSPMKGHSHVYWYRQLPEEGLKFMVYLQKENIIDESGMPKERFSAEFPKEGPSILRIQQVVRGDSAAYFCASSPSGTSGSGELFFGEGSRLTVL.